Reported below is one T cell receptor beta chain. The sample comes from a study of control samples from healthy donors and cancer patients. Germline V gene lookup returns CDR1 SGHTA and CDR2 FQGNSA. This CDR3 is built from 14 residues. With V trimmed by 0 bases and J by 4 bases, 3 bases remained unmatched. Some clones are missing from TCRdb's copy, which holds only in-frame ones; the method was immunoSEQ multiplex PCR. The data show under 200,000 clones, 94% seen once. The material sequenced was blood. The sequence came from a woman aged 40 to 55 in good health. This chain uses TRBV7-2 with TRBJ2-7, with 7 bases matching TRBD2. The CDR3 sequence: CASSLAGGPYEQYF. In DNA form, the CDR3 reads TGTGCCAGCAGCTTAGCGGGAGGGCCATACGAGCAGTACTTC.